This T cell receptor (beta chain) emerged from a study of cytomegalovirus exposure and HLA in healthy donors. Study results and caveats: Cytomegalovirus status was reportedly diagnosed by the classifier with high sensitivity and specificity. The study assumed roughly uniform donor sequencing depth for presence/absence analyses. Available immune exposure information covered CMV serostatus only.

In regard to this clone: Its cognate antigen is unknown.

Researchers ran the PCR with 60 Vbeta and 13 Jbeta primers. Some clones are missing from TCRdb's copy, which holds only in-frame ones; the method was immunoSEQ multiplex PCR. This table holds 100,000 to 150,000 clones, around 80% found once. The germline CDR1 and CDR2 sequences are LNHDA and SQIVND (reference sequence). The CDR3 has 14 residues. Deletions cut 3 bases from V and 6 bases from J, with 9 bases between. This chain links TRBV19 with TRBJ1-6, with D tentatively TRBD1 (6 bases). The receptor's source is a man aged 50-60 years in good health and CMV-seronegative. The sequencing sample was made of PBMCs. The CDR3 bases are TGTGCCAGTAGTATTCAGGGGAGTAATTCACCCCTCCACTTT. Protein product: CASSIQGSNSPLHF.